Following are 29 T cell receptor beta chains from one sample sequenced in a study of shared clonotypes between healthy human individuals. Clones were sequenced by immunoSEQ multiplex PCR, and TCRdb holds only the in-frame ones, with some missing. The sample has some 1 million clones, roughly 80% seen once. The sequenced sample was memory CD4+ T cells sorted from blood. Sample subset: CD45RA-negative fraction. The receptors shown here come from a man between 18 and 29 years old in good health.

The V call is TRBV5-1, the J call TRBJ1-1, with TRBD1 matching 7 bases. This CDR3 is 13 amino acids long. Trimming at V came to 5 bases and at J to 4 bases, leaving 5 bases not matched to a gene. The germline V gene has CDR1 SGHRS and CDR2 YFSETQ. CDR3: CASRGGQSTEAFF. In DNA, the CDR3 is TGCGCCAGCAGAGGGGGACAGAGCACTGAAGCTTTCTTT. Full variable domain (remainder filled in from reference TRBV5-1 and TRBJ1-1): KAGVTQTPRYLIKTRGQQVTLSCSPISGHRSVSWYQQTPGQGLQFLFEYFSETQRNKGNFPGRFSGRQFSNSRSEMNVSTLELGDSALYLCASRGGQSTEAFFGQGTRLTVV.

This chain uses TRBV5-1 with TRBJ2-7; 7 bases align to TRBD1. This CDR3 has 15 amino acids. Germline-derived CDR1 and CDR2 are SGHRS and YFSETQ. Trimming at V came to 4 bases and at J to 3 bases, leaving 10 bases not matched to a gene. The CDR3 region has the DNA TGCGCCAGCAGCGAACCGGGACAGCCGTTCTACGAGCAGTACTTC. This sequence encodes CASSEPGQPFYEQYF.

J is TRBJ2-1 and V is TRBV2; the D is unclear. The V and J ends lost 3 bases and 4 bases respectively, with 10 bases between them. The CDR3 extends over 14 amino acids. Germline CDR1 SNHLY, CDR2 FYNNEI. The CDR3 region has the DNA TGTGCCAGCAGTGACAGAGGCGGATACAATGAGCAGTTCTTC. It codes for CASSDRGGYNEQFF.

As concerns this clone: Within the sample, other DNA sequences also encode this same CDR3. CDR3 DNA: TGCGCCAGCAGCTCGGGAGGGGGGAACACTGAAGCTTTCTTT. Translation gives CASSSGGGNTEAFF. The V call is TRBV5-1, the J call TRBJ1-1; D might be TRBD1 (6 bases). CDR1 and CDR2 (germline): SGHRS, YFSETQ. With 3 bases removed from V and 1 base from J, the gap between germline ends came to 10 bases. The CDR3 loop spans 14 amino acids.

This clone was counted ten times or more. This chain joins TRBV6-6 and TRBJ1-1; D might be TRBD1 (6 bases). The CDR3 extends over 12 amino acids. Germline CDR1 MNHNY, CDR2 SVGAGI (reference sequence). The V end was cut by 7 bases, the J end by 4 bases, with 10 bases between. The CDR3 DNA reads as TGTGCCAGCAATCGGGGGCTCACTGAAGCTTTCTTT. Translated, it gives CASNRGLTEAFF.

The chain carries TRBV29-1 and TRBJ2-2; D is ambiguous. Trimming shortened V by 2 bases and J by 0 bases, and 7 bases separated the two germline ends. The CDR3 extends over 14 amino acids. Germline CDR1 and CDR2: SQVTM and ANQGSEA. For the CDR3, the DNA is TGCAGCGTTGAAAGGGAATCGAACACCGGGGAGCTGTTTTTT. It codes for CSVERESNTGELFF.

The rearrangement links TRBV7-8 to TRBJ2-1, with D maybe TRBD1 (7 bases). The CDR3 has 16 residues. CDR1 is SGHVS and CDR2 is FQNEAQ in the germline V gene. Trimming took 1 base from V and 5 from J, leaving 15 bases between them. CDR3 coding DNA: TGTGCCAGCAGCTTAGGGGCGGGACAGACCCACAATGAGCAGTTCTTC. Translated: CASSLGAGQTHNEQFF. Variable domain in full (rest from reference TRBV7-8 and TRBJ2-1): GAGVSQSPRYKVAKRGQDVALRCDPISGHVSLFWYQQALGQGPEFLTYFQNEAQLDKSGLPSDRFFAERPEGSVSTLKIQRTQQEDSAVYLCASSLGAGQTHNEQFFGPGTRLTVL.

This chain's CDR3 is CASRGGLLETQYF. Here the CDR3 DNA reads TGTGCCAGCAGAGGGGGTCTACTCGAAACGCAGTATTTT. The J gene is TRBJ2-3, the V gene TRBV2; tentative D call: TRBD1 (6 bases). Germline CDR1 and CDR2: SNHLY and FYNNEI. The CDR3 is 13 residues long. V was trimmed by 6 bases and J by 9 bases, leaving 16 bases between them.

The J gene is TRBJ2-1, the V gene TRBV2, with 8 bases matching TRBD1. The CDR3 covers 14 residues. Per the germline V gene, CDR1 is SNHLY and CDR2 is FYNNEI. With 6 bases clipped from V and 1 base from J, the junction kept 2 bases outside the gene matches. CDR3 DNA sequence: TGTGCCAGCAGGGGGACAGGATCCTACAATGAGCAGTTCTTC. It is translated as CASRGTGSYNEQFF.

At least ten counts were recorded for this clone. The chain combines TRBV2 with TRBJ1-5; D unclear. V was pared by 4 bases and J by 4 bases, with 8 bases between. This CDR3 is 13 amino acids long. Looked up from germline, CDR1 is SNHLY and CDR2 is FYNNEI. CDR3 sequence (DNA): TGTGCCAGCAGTGTATCCGTTAATCAGCCCCAGCATTTT. Translation gives CASSVSVNQPQHF.

On this clone itself: This sample also contains other DNA sequences that code for the same CDR3. The CDR3 here is CAWSVGGLNYGYTF. DNA of the CDR3: TGTGCCTGGAGTGTAGGGGGCCTTAACTATGGCTACACCTTC. This chain links TRBV30 with TRBJ1-2; 7 positions agree with TRBD1. CDR1 and CDR2 (germline): GTSNPN, SVGIG (reference sequence). J was trimmed by 1 base and V by 0 bases; bases with no gene match: 2. The CDR3 is made up of 14 amino acids.

This chain uses TRBV5-4 with TRBJ1-2; D is undetermined. V lost 4 bases, J lost 6 bases, and 16 bases lay in between. The CDR3 covers 14 residues. Germline V gene lookup returns CDR1 SGHNT and CDR2 YYREEE (reference sequence). In DNA, the CDR3 is TGTGCCAGCAGCCTTATGGGCGTGGGAAATGGCTACACCTTC. This translates into CASSLMGVGNGYTF.

The table lists this clone with a few counts. This chain uses TRBV5-4 with TRBJ2-3; 10 bases are a match to TRBD2. Germline V CDR1 and CDR2: SGHNT, YYREEE (reference sequence). The junction had 6 bases not matched to a gene; V was cut back by 4 bases and J by 1 base. The CDR3 length is 16 residues. The CDR3 reads CASSASGGAGTDTQYF. The CDR3 DNA is TGTGCCAGCAGCGCGAGCGGGGGGGCGGGCACAGATACGCAGTATTTT.

This clone occurred once. The chain is built from TRBV10-2 and TRBJ1-6; no reliable D call. From germline, CDR1 is WSHSY and CDR2 SAAADI. This CDR3 comprises 15 residues. Trimming cost V 4 bases and J 8 bases, with 15 bases left between them. The CDR3 sequence: CASSAIRVADSPLHF. In nucleotides, the CDR3 is TGCGCCAGCAGTGCAATTAGGGTCGCGGATTCACCCCTCCACTTT.

This chain joins TRBV18 and TRBJ2-4, with 7 nucleotides matching TRBD1. This CDR3 contains 14 residues. V shed 3 bases and J 3 bases; nucleotides not matched to a gene: 2. CDR1 is KGHSH and CDR2 is LQKENI in the germline V gene. CDR3 residues: CASSPSGGKNIQYF. Here the CDR3 DNA reads TGTGCCAGCTCACCCTCAGGGGGCAAAAACATTCAGTACTTC.

V is TRBV18 and J is TRBJ2-6, with D uncertain. Germline assignment: CDR1 KGHSH and CDR2 LQKENI. Trimming removed 1 base from V and 0 bases from J, with 16 bases in between. The CDR3 loop spans 19 amino acids. CDR3 in amino acids: CASSPLGPTAPSGANVLTF. CDR3 DNA: TGTGCCAGCTCACCACTCGGGCCCACCGCCCCCTCTGGGGCCAACGTCCTGACTTTC.

This chain links TRBV14 with TRBJ2-1; D could derive from TRBD1 or TRBD2 (5 bases each). V shed 1 base and J shed 1 base, with 11 bases lying between them. Germline CDR1 SGHDN, CDR2 FVKESK. The CDR3 covers 16 residues. The CDR3 sequence is CASSQASGHSYNEQFF. The CDR3 nucleotides read TGTGCCAGCAGCCAAGCCAGCGGACATTCCTACAATGAGCAGTTCTTC.

This rearrangement joins TRBV5-1 to TRBJ2-7; D is unclear. The CDR3 contains 13 residues. Trimming cost V 1 base and J 4 bases, with 9 bases left between them. From germline, CDR1 is SGHRS and CDR2 YFSETQ. The CDR3 DNA is TGCGCCAGCAGCTTGCTTCGGAATTACGAGCAGTACTTC. As protein: CASSLLRNYEQYF.

The chain combines TRBV15 with TRBJ2-2, with TRBD1 matching 12 bases. Germline assignment: CDR1 LNHNV and CDR2 YYDKDF (reference sequence). The CDR3 runs to 16 residues. J gave up 7 bases and V 2 bases, and 5 bases lay outside the gene matches. In DNA, the CDR3 is TGTGCCACCAGCAGACCGGGACAGGGGGCAAACGGGGAGCTGTTTTTT. Translation gives CATSRPGQGANGELFF.

V usage is TRBV7-3 and J usage is TRBJ2-7; D call uncertain. CDR1 and CDR2 from the germline V gene are SGHTA and FQGTGA. V gave up 2 bases and J gave up 7 bases, with 9 bases separating them. The CDR3 length is 12 residues. CDR3 sequence reads: CASSLEGWEQYF. CDR3 sequence (DNA): TGTGCCAGCAGCTTAGAAGGGTGGGAGCAGTACTTC.

On this clone: Its ends do not fully match the called genes, so a read error is possible. The chain employs TRBV6-4 and TRBJ1-4, with D hard to call. Germline V gives CDR1 MRHNA, CDR2 SNTAGT. CDR3 length: 15 amino acids. The CDR3 is CASSYSGSESEKLFF. The CDR3 DNA is TGTGCCAGCAGTTACTCAGGTTCTGAATCGGAAAAACTGTTTTTT.

This chain links TRBV6-1 with TRBJ2-7; the match to TRBD1 covers 9 bases. The J segment lost 2 bases and the V segment lost 6 bases, leaving 8 bases of the junction unmatched. The CDR3 totals 15 residues. Germline assignment: CDR1 MNHNS and CDR2 SASEGT. The CDR3 region has the DNA TGTGCCAGCAGAGTACCGGGACAGGGAGCCTACGAGCAGTACTTC. Translated, it gives CASRVPGQGAYEQYF.

The rearrangement uses TRBV9 and TRBJ1-1; 9 nucleotides agree with TRBD1. The CDR3 runs to 15 residues. CDR1 is SGDLS and CDR2 is YYNGEE in the germline V gene. V lost 0 bases to trimming and J lost 1 base; unmatched junction nucleotides: 1. The CDR3 bases are TGTGCCAGCAGCGTAGCGGGACAGGGGAACACTGAAGCTTTCTTT. Translated: CASSVAGQGNTEAFF.

Points on this clone: Other DNA sequences of this sample code for an identical CDR3. This sequence joins TRBV2 and TRBJ2-1; 9 positions match TRBD2. Per the germline V gene, CDR1 is SNHLY and CDR2 is FYNNEI. V trimming: 9 bases; J trimming: 0 bases; junction bases outside the gene matches: 3. CDR3 length: 14 amino acids. This CDR3 reads CASLAGVSYNEQFF. In DNA, the CDR3 is TGTGCCAGTTTAGCGGGGGTCTCCTACAATGAGCAGTTCTTC. Full variable domain (missing parts from reference TRBV2 and TRBJ2-1): EPEVTQTPSHQVTQMGQEVILRCVPISNHLYFYWYRQILGQKVEFLVSFYNNEISEKSEIFDDQFSVERPDGSNFTLKIRSTKLEDSAMYFCASLAGVSYNEQFFGPGTRLTVL.

The chain's CDR3 is CASSLKGDEQYF. Written as DNA, the CDR3 is TGCGCCAGCAGCTTGAAAGGGGACGAGCAGTACTTC. The V and J genes are TRBV5-1 and TRBJ2-7; weak D call: TRBD1 (5 bases). Germline values: CDR1 SGHRS, CDR2 YFSETQ. The CDR3 runs to 12 residues. V was shortened by 1 base and J by 5 bases, with 7 bases between the two germline ends.

This sequence joins TRBV28 and TRBJ2-5; 10 bases are shared with TRBD1. CDR1 is MDHEN, CDR2 SYDVKM, per germline. V trimming: 8 bases; J trimming: 4 bases; junction bases outside the gene matches: 7. This CDR3 has 14 amino acids. CDR3 amino acids: CASLGGQGRETQYF. The CDR3 bases are TGTGCCAGCCTCGGGGGACAGGGGCGAGAGACCCAGTACTTC.

This clone appeared a single time. The chain combines TRBV5-5 with TRBJ2-7; 8 bases line up with TRBD1. After removal of 3 bases from V and 3 bases from J, the junction contained 8 bases not matched to a gene. This CDR3 spans 15 amino acids. Germline CDR1 reads SGHKS; CDR2 reads YYEKEE (reference sequence). The CDR3 reads CASSSGGPGFYEQYF. The DNA for the CDR3 is TGTGCCAGCAGCTCAGGGGGCCCTGGGTTCTACGAGCAGTACTTC. Using reference TRBV5-5 and TRBJ2-7 for the parts outside the CDR3, the full variable domain is DAGVTQSPTHLIKTRGQQVTLRCSPISGHKSVSWYQQVLGQGPQFIFQYYEKEERGRGNFPDRFSARQFPNYSSELNVNALLLGDSALYLCASSSGGPGFYEQYFGPGTRLTVT.

The chain recombines TRBV25-1 with TRBJ1-1, with D maybe TRBD1 (5 bases). Trimming took 10 bases from V and 5 from J, leaving 20 bases between them. Germline CDR1 and CDR2: MGHDK and SYGVNS. The CDR3 totals 14 residues. In nucleotides, the CDR3 is TGTGCCACCACCGGGTGGGGGAAAGGTACTGAAGCTTTCTTT. Its protein product is CATTGWGKGTEAFF.

The J gene is TRBJ1-4, the V gene TRBV5-6; D unclear. The CDR3 consists of 13 residues. Germline CDR1 reads SGHDT; CDR2 reads YYEEEE. V lost 2 bases to trimming and J lost 8 bases, with 10 bases between them. The CDR3 DNA is TGTGCCAGCAGCTTCCGGACTGCCGAAAAACTGTTTTTT. Amino acid sequence: CASSFRTAEKLFF.